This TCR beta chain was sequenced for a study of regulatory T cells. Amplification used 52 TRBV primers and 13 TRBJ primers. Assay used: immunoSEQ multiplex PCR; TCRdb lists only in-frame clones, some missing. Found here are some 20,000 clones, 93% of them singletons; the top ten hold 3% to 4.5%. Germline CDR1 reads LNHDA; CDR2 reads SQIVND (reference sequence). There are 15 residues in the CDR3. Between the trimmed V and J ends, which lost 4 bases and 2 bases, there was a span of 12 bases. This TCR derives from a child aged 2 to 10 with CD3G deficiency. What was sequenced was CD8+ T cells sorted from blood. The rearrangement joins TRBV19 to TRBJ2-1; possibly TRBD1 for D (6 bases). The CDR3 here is CASSKTGNTYNEQFF. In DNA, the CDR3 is TGTGCCAGTAGTAAAACAGGGAATACCTACAATGAGCAGTTCTTC.